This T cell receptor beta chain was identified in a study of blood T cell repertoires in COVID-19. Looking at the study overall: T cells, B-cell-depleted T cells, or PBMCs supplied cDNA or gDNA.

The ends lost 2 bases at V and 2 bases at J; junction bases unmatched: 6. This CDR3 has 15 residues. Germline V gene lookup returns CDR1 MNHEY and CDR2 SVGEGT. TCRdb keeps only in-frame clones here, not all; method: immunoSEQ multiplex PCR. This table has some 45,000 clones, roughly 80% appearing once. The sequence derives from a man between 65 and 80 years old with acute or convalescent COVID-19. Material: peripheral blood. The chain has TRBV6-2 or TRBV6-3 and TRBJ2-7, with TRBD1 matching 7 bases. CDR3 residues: CASSYAGTATYEQYF. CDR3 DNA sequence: TGTGCCAGCAGTTACGCCGGGACAGCAACCTACGAGCAGTACTTC.